Included here is one T cell receptor (beta chain) sequence, with context. Its antigen is unknown. The sample is drawn from a study of cytomegalovirus exposure and HLA in healthy donors. Background on the study: A preliminary data release comprised around 90 million unique TCRs obtained from HLA-typed donors.

Donors likely had unrecorded immune exposures despite being nominally healthy when sampled. V lost 4 bases, J lost 2 bases, and 14 bases lay in between. The germline V gene encodes CDR1 LGHNA and CDR2 YNFKEQ. CDR3 length: 16 amino acids. General observations from the study: Most TCR beta V segments were productive about 90% or about 30% of the time in an earlier analysis. Differences between HLA loci emerged in a later analysis of TCR association rates, with DRB1 most and HLA-C fewest.

With 60 Vbeta and 13 Jbeta primers, the PCR was carried out. TCRdb's table, derived via immunoSEQ multiplex PCR, lists solely in-frame clones and lacks some. The sample gives some 140,000 clones, roughly 73% of which show up once; 1% to 1.5% is in the top ten. The V and J genes are TRBV4-2 and TRBJ1-4; D unresolved. This TCR was recovered from a woman aged 40 to 49 in good health and CMV-seronegative. Sequencing used PBMCs. CDR3 DNA: TGTGCCAGCAGCCCCCCTAGCATTTATACTAATGAAAAACTGTTTTTT. Protein sequence: CASSPPSIYTNEKLFF.